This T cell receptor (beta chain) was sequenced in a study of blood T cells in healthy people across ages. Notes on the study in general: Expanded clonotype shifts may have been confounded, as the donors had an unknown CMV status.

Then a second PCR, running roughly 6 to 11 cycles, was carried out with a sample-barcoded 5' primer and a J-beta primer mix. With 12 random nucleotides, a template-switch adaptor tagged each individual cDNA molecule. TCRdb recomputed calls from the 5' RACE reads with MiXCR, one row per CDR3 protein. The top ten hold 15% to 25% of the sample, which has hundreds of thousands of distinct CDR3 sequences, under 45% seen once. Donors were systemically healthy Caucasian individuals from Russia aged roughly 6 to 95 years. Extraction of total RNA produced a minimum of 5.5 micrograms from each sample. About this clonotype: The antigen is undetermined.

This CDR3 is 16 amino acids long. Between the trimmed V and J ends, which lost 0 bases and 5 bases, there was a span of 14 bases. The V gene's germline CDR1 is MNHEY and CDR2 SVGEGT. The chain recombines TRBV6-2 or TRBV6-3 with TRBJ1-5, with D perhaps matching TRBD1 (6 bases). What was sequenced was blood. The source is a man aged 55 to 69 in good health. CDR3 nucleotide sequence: TGTGCCAGCAGTTACTCGGGAGCGGGGGCCTATCAGCCCCAGCATTTT. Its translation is CASSYSGAGAYQPQHF.